This T cell receptor (beta chain) was captured in a study of T cell responses to AZD1222 COVID-19 vaccine. The method was immunoSEQ multiplex PCR; TCRdb's version includes in-frame clones alone and lacks a portion of them. The data contain around 250,000 clones, 80% to 95% of them singletons. Study observations and caveats: Across spike, vaccine-associated CD4 TCRs were found, dominant at 160-218 and 743-854.

Germline lookup yields CDR1 SGHRS and CDR2 YFSETQ. The CDR3 is made up of 16 amino acids. Germline trimming cut 3 bases from V and 3 bases from J; bases unmatched to any gene: 9. With respect to this clone: What it recognizes is unknown.

The sequence was collected from an adult in good health. Here the sequenced sample was peripheral blood, taken on day 0 of AZD1222 vaccination. V usage is TRBV5-1 and J usage is TRBJ1-1; the match to TRBD1 covers 9 bases. The CDR3 DNA follows: TGCGCCAGCAGCTCGCAGGGACAGGGAGGGGACACTGAAGCTTTCTTT. It specifies CASSSQGQGGDTEAFF.